Listed here is a single TCR beta chain. This clonotype has a handful of counts. Its antigen is currently not known. Per-base quality was not reported, and no clone a single base away is much larger than it. These data are taken from a study of identical twins (TCRdb year 2016). Regarding the complete study: To test whether fetal clonotypes persist, the study used deep sequencing on TCR alpha and beta repertoires from monozygotic twins, unrelated adults of various ages, and cord blood. To rule out contamination, replicate twin experiments were performed at different times with different library preparation protocols.

Overall study outcomes, separate from this receptor: Recombination models systematically underestimated out-of-frame TCR alpha sharing in monozygotic twins but agreed with sharing between unrelated individuals. Invariant T cells such as MAIT and iNKT could partly confound zero-insertion analyses, though diverse VJ usage argued against this for most clonotypes. Because the same donors could not be followed over many years, the conclusions depended on cross-sectional statistical analysis. Fewer insertions were carried by abundant cord blood beta clonotypes; a weaker similar trend was observed in young adult naive repertoires, while no such trend was observed in memory repertoires. Excess twin sharing in beta out-of-frame sequences was weaker because fewer shared sequences lowered the signal-to-noise ratio. Out-of-frame TCR alpha sequences shared between twins showed an excess of low generation-probability sequences compared with coincidental sharing between unrelated individuals.

To prepare the library, 5' RACE was applied. Reads for this sample came from an Illumina HiSeq 2000. A universal primer binding site was introduced by template switching, and a unique molecular identifier was present in the final cDNA, enabling accurate counting of TCR cDNA molecules. Specific primers in the conserved constant-segment region were used to synthesize first-strand cDNA for the TCR alpha and beta chains. To control for contamination, every cDNA library carried two barcodes: a SMART-Mk sample barcode plus Illumina barcodes. TruSeq adapter sequences and Illumina sample barcodes were added in two successive PCR steps. The Illumina HiSeq platform was used with custom primers to sequence TCR alpha and beta cDNA libraries. The study's own analysis went as follows. MiGEC processed the raw reads to extract unique molecular identifiers, while MiXCR was used to determine the CDR3 positions. Recombination models were inferred per individual with the repgenHMM and IGoR tools using an EM algorithm. The analysis of shared clonotypes was done with the tcR package in R, with sharing normalized by the product of cloneset sizes. To study raw recombination free of thymic and clonal selection effects, out-of-frame nonproductive sequences were analyzed. TCRdb trimmed the raw reads at Q25, called clones with MiXCR and kept productive beta chains. Here each entry gathers all rows of one CDR3 protein and keeps the most common genes and DNA. These V and J calls derive from TCRdb rather than the authors' analysis. This sample gives some 1,700,000 distinct CDR3 sequences in total; under 35% of them show up just once. 0.27% of the sample is held by the ten biggest clonotypes.

Only healthy Caucasian donors were included. Sequencing was performed on cord blood. The origin of this receptor is a newborn girl in good health.

The CDR3 has the sequence CASSPTSETDTQYF. The base sequence is TGTGCCAGCAGCCCGACTAGCGAGACAGATACGCAGTATTTT. The chain is assembled from TRBV7-2 and TRBJ2-3; the junction holds 8 bases that match TRBD2. The CDR3 measures 14 amino acids from cysteine to phenylalanine. The sequence is cut down to CDR3 DNA, 42 bases in frame from base 1. For CDR1 and CDR2, the germline V gene lists SGHTA and FQGNSA. V loses 5 bases at its end and J loses 3 bases; junction bases beyond the gene matches: 4.